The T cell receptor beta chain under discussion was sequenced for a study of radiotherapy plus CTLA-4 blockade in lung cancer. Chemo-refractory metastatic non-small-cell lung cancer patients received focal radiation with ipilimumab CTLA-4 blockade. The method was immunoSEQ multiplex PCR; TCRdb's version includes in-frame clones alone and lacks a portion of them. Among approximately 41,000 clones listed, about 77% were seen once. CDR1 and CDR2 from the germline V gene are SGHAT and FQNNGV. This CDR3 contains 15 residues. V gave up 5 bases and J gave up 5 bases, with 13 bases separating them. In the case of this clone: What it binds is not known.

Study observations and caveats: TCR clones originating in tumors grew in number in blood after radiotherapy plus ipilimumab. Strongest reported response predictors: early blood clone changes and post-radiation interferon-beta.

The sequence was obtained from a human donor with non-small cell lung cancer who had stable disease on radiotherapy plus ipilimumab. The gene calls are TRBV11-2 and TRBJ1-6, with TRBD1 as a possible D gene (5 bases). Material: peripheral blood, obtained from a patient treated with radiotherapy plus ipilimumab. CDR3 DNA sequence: TGTGCCAGCAGCACAGACAGTCTGAATAATTCACCCCTCCACTTT. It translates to CASSTDSLNNSPLHF.